Listed below are T cell receptor beta chains from one sample, sequenced in a study of T cells in tuberculosis. Assay used: immunoSEQ multiplex PCR; TCRdb lists only in-frame clones, some missing. The repertoire consists of 45,000 or so clones, with 95% occurring once and the leading ten covering 3% to 4%. The specimen sequenced was PBMCs. The origin of the receptors is a donor between 5 and 29 years old with latent tuberculosis or without tuberculosis infection. Each CDR3 is given with its conserved first and last residue. The D gene is left open where the match is weak. Rows give clone size only sometimes, using once, few, many, or a class for an expanded clone.

J | D | V | size | CDR3 | DNA
TRBJ2-1 | TRBD2 | TRBV11-2 | - | CASSLGRGGNNEQFF | TGTGCCAGCAGCTTAGGGCGGGGGGGCAACAATGAGCAGTTCTTC
TRBJ2-2 | - | TRBV5-1 | - | CASSLFGSENTGELFF | TGCGCCAGCAGCTTGTTCGGTAGCGAGAACACCGGGGAGCTGTTTTTT
TRBJ2-1 | - | TRBV28 | - | CASSYPGSYNEQFF | TGTGCCAGCAGTTACCCCGGGAGTTACAATGAGCAGTTCTTC
TRBJ2-5 | - | TRBV2 | - | CATKLSMRDQETQYF | TGTGCCACTAAGCTTTCCATGAGAGACCAAGAGACCCAGTACTTC
TRBJ1-1 | - | TRBV19 | few | CASSMAAGRGTEAFF | TGTGCCAGTAGTATGGCGGCAGGGCGGGGGACTGAAGCTTTCTTT
TRBJ1-6 | TRBD1 | TRBV5-4 | - | CASSTEAGTVYNSPLHF | TGTGCCAGCAGCACCGAAGCCGGGACAGTATATAATTCACCCCTCCACTTT
TRBJ2-3 | - | TRBV5-1 | - | CASSLAPGSTDTQYF | TGCGCCAGCAGCTTAGCGCCAGGGAGCACAGATACGCAGTATTTT
TRBJ1-2 | - | TRBV6-1 | - | CASSAGNYGYTF | TGTGCCAGCAGTGCAGGGAACTATGGCTACACCTTC
TRBJ1-2 | - | TRBV6-5 | once | CASSYSTRGGYTF | TGTGCCAGCAGTTACTCGACAAGGGGTGGCTACACCTTC
TRBJ1-1 | - | TRBV6-8 | - | CASSYSIGVVNTEAFF | TGTGCCAGCAGTTACTCGATCGGGGTCGTGAACACTGAAGCTTTCTTT
TRBJ1-1 | - | TRBV7-3 | - | CASSLQGENTEAFF | TGTGCCAGCAGTCTACAGGGTGAGAACACTGAAGCTTTCTTT
TRBJ2-7 | - | TRBV18 | - | CASSLQGGHEQYF | TGTGCCAGCTCTCTTCAGGGGGGCCACGAGCAGTACTTC
TRBJ2-1 | TRBD2 | TRBV12-5 | - | CASGPHGGDEQFF | TGTGCTAGTGGTCCCCACGGGGGGGATGAGCAGTTCTTC
TRBJ2-7 | - | TRBV5-4 | once | CASSLLQGHEQYF | TGTGCCAGCAGCTTGTTGCAGGGCCACGAGCAGTACTTC
TRBJ2-7 | - | TRBV19 | - | CASSRTNPYEQYF | TGTGCCAGTAGTCGGACAAATCCATACGAGCAGTACTTC
TRBJ2-3 | - | TRBV6-4 | - | CASSGEASSTDTQYF | TGTGCCAGCAGTGGCGAGGCCTCTAGCACAGATACGCAGTATTTT
TRBJ2-1 | - | TRBV25-1 | - | CASSSGDNEQFF | TGTGCCAGCAGCTCCGGAGACAATGAGCAGTTCTTC
TRBJ2-4 | - | TRBV25-1 | - | CASNPSGAKNIQYF | TGTGCCAGCAATCCGTCGGGGGCCAAAAACATTCAGTACTTC
TRBJ1-2 | - | TRBV5-1 | - | CASSLSSGQNYGYTF | TGCGCCAGCAGCTTGTCATCTGGACAGAACTATGGCTACACCTTC
TRBJ1-1 | - | TRBV19 | - | CASSIGVDTEAFF | TGTGCCAGTAGTATCGGGGTTGACACTGAAGCTTTCTTT
TRBJ1-3 | - | TRBV9 | - | CASSVLEGAGNTIYF | TGTGCCAGCAGCGTATTAGAGGGGGCTGGAAACACCATATATTTT
TRBJ1-5 | - | TRBV10-2 | - | CASARTASSNQPQHF | TGCGCCAGCGCTAGAACGGCCTCTAGCAATCAGCCCCAGCATTTT
TRBJ2-2 | TRBD1 | TRBV29-1 | - | CSVAAGQGATGELFF | TGCAGCGTTGCGGCCGGACAGGGGGCCACCGGGGAGCTGTTTTTT
TRBJ1-4 | - | TRBV5-8 | - | CASSSTVFGGEKLFF | TGTGCCAGCAGCTCGACAGTCTTTGGAGGGGAAAAACTGTTTTTT
TRBJ1-5 | TRBD1 | TRBV25-1 | - | CASSLTGGDQPQHF | TGTGCCAGCAGCCTGACAGGGGGCGATCAGCCCCAGCATTTT
TRBJ1-1 | - | TRBV15 | - | CATSRDVGRGNTEAFF | TGTGCCACCAGCAGAGACGTAGGCAGGGGGAACACTGAAGCTTTCTTT
TRBJ1-1 | - | TRBV29-1 | - | CSVEDPLEAFF | TGCAGCGTTGAAGATCCCCTTGAAGCTTTCTTT
TRBJ1-2 | TRBD1 | TRBV2 | - | CAGQERFYGYTF | TGTGCCGGACAGGAACGCTTCTATGGCTACACCTTC
TRBJ1-4 | TRBD1 | TRBV5-5 | once | CASSKVGTATNEKLFF | TGTGCCAGCAGCAAGGTCGGGACAGCAACTAATGAAAAACTGTTTTTT
TRBJ2-1 | TRBD1 | TRBV5-6 | - | CASSPRRTGSYNEQFF | TGTGCCAGCAGCCCGCGACGGACAGGGTCCTACAATGAGCAGTTCTTC
TRBJ1-1 | - | TRBV27 | - | CASSPAGDHTEAFF | TGTGCCAGCAGCCCCGCCGGGGATCACACTGAAGCTTTCTTT
TRBJ2-2 | TRBD2 | TRBV7-9 | - | CASSSNRDYQNTGELFF | TGTGCCAGCAGCTCAAACCGGGACTACCAGAACACCGGGGAGCTGTTTTTT
TRBJ1-1 | - | TRBV27 | - | CASSLYTSSTEAFF | TGTGCCAGCAGTTTATATACGAGTAGCACTGAAGCTTTCTTT
TRBJ2-5 | - | TRBV15 | - | CATSRVRETQYF | TGTGCCACCAGCAGAGTTCGAGAGACCCAGTACTTC
TRBJ1-1 | TRBD1 | TRBV6-6 | - | CASSLRPGQGAPEAFF | TGTGCCAGCAGCCTACGACCGGGACAGGGGGCGCCTGAAGCTTTCTTT
TRBJ1-3 | - | TRBV14 | once | CASSPGTHSGNTIYF | TGTGCCAGCAGCCCCGGGACACACTCTGGAAACACCATATATTTT
TRBJ1-1 | TRBD1 | TRBV5-4 | once | CASTTQGANTEAFF | TGTGCCAGCACTACTCAGGGGGCCAACACTGAAGCTTTCTTT
TRBJ2-3 | TRBD2 | TRBV10-1 | - | CASGLAGEDTQYF | TGCGCCAGCGGACTAGCGGGGGAGGATACGCAGTATTTT
TRBJ1-1 | TRBD1 | TRBV9 | - | CASSARLGTGTTMNTEAFF | TGTGCCAGCAGCGCAAGACTAGGGACAGGTACGACAATGAACACTGAAGCTTTCTTT
TRBJ2-3 | - | TRBV30 | - | CAWSLLGGGTDTQYF | TGTGCCTGGAGTCTCCTCGGGGGAGGCACAGATACGCAGTATTTT
TRBJ2-7 | - | TRBV5-1 | - | CASSLRSGGHEQYF | TGCGCCAGCAGCTTGAGGTCAGGTGGCCACGAGCAGTACTTC
TRBJ2-7 | TRBD1 | TRBV30 | - | CAWSGQGYEQYF | TGTGCCTGGTCGGGACAGGGTTACGAGCAGTACTTC
TRBJ1-5 | TRBD1 | TRBV30 | - | CAWSPGTGSVNQPQHF | TGTGCCTGGAGTCCCGGGACAGGGTCGGTAAATCAGCCCCAGCATTTT
TRBJ1-2 | - | TRBV29-1 | - | CSVEEAQVNNYGYTF | TGCAGCGTTGAAGAGGCCCAGGTTAATAACTATGGCTACACCTTC
TRBJ1-1 | - | TRBV7-3 | - | CASSIGVNTEAFF | TGTGCCAGCAGCATCGGGGTGAACACTGAAGCTTTCTTT
TRBJ2-7 | TRBD1 | TRBV27 | - | CASRGGQGVHEQYF | TGTGCCAGCAGGGGGGGACAGGGGGTGCACGAGCAGTACTTC
TRBJ2-7 | - | TRBV18 | - | CASSILGTDEQYF | TGTGCCAGCTCTATATTAGGGACTGACGAGCAGTACTTC
TRBJ1-1 | - | TRBV5-5 | - | CASHTLNTEAFF | TGTGCCAGCCATACACTAAACACTGAAGCTTTCTTT
TRBJ1-5 | - | TRBV6-1 | - | CASSPRGAPQHF | TGTGCCAGCAGTCCTCGCGGCGCGCCCCAGCATTTT